This T cell receptor (beta chain) was found in a study of T cell repertoires in cytomegalovirus infection. Study background: Indicated by public TCR beta signatures were CMV infection and matching HLA type. The study, taken as a whole, reports: CMV-specific TCR beta clonotypes restricted by HLA-C were the ones dominating the ex vivo response. Summed frequency of shared TCR beta families picked out CMV carriers who also had the relevant HLA.

V dropped 8 bases and J dropped 0 bases, with 11 bases sitting between them. This CDR3 is 14 amino acids long. CDR1 SEHNR and CDR2 FQNEAQ come from the germline V gene (reference sequence). This clonotype has a count of ten or more. Its target is not known. TCRdb re-derived calls from the reads in MiXCR, one entry per CDR3 protein. The sample lists nearly 550,000 distinct CDR3 sequences, 16% seen once, with 20% to 30% in the top ten. Sequenced sample: CD8+ T cells from PBMCs. The genes are TRBV7-9 and TRBJ1-3; D is undetermined. This TCR came from a human donor in good health (CMV status not recorded). Some clones in this sample may be carry-over from other donors' samples. The CDR3 protein is CASQGGSSGNTIYF. In DNA, the CDR3 is TGTGCCAGCCAAGGAGGCAGCTCTGGAAACACCATATATTTT.